One and the same sample provided the 6 T cell receptor beta chains below, sequenced in a study of radiotherapy plus CTLA-4 blockade in lung cancer. Some clones are missing from TCRdb's copy, which holds only in-frame ones; the method was immunoSEQ multiplex PCR. This table has 80,000 or so clones, roughly four fifths appearing once. This specimen was peripheral blood, taken from a patient treated with radiotherapy plus ipilimumab. All receptors derive from a human donor with non-small cell lung cancer who had stable disease on radiotherapy plus ipilimumab.

V usage is TRBV27 and J usage is TRBJ1-6, with a possible D match to TRBD1 (5 bases). Germline values: CDR1 MNHEY, CDR2 SMNVEV (reference sequence). This CDR3 spans 14 amino acids. The ends were cut back, 3 bases at V and 6 bases at J, with 9 bases in the middle. The CDR3, as DNA: TGTGCCAGCAGTTTCAGGGAGCTTAATTCACCCCTCCACTTT. Amino acid sequence: CASSFRELNSPLHF.

This clone was seen once. This sequence joins TRBV6-6 and TRBJ1-2; D may be TRBD1 (6 bases). V was pared by 5 bases and J by 4 bases, with 11 bases between. This CDR3 comprises 13 residues. The V gene's germline CDR1 is MNHNY and CDR2 SVGAGI (reference sequence). DNA for the CDR3: TGTGCCAGCAGTGGGACAAATGCCTATGGCTACACCTTC. Translating gives CASSGTNAYGYTF.

CDR3 protein: CASSLKPAVNTGELFF. DNA of the CDR3: TGTGCCAGCAGCTTAAAGCCGGCGGTGAACACCGGGGAGCTGTTTTTT. The V gene is TRBV7-3, the J gene TRBJ2-2, with D uncertain. The germline gives CDR1 SGHTA, CDR2 FQGTGA. V lost 1 base to trimming and J lost 1 base, with 10 bases between them. The length of the CDR3 is 16 residues.

The chain employs TRBV30 and TRBJ2-4; perhaps TRBD2 as D (6 bases). Germline CDR1 is GTSNPN and CDR2 is SVGIG (reference sequence). This CDR3 spans 13 amino acids. V lost 5 bases and J lost 4, with 12 bases in between. CDR3 in amino acids: CAWGAEGKNIQYF. CDR3 DNA: TGTGCCTGGGGCGCGGAGGGGAAAAACATTCAGTACTTC.

V is TRBV7-3 and J is TRBJ2-3, with 9 nucleotides matching TRBD2. Germline trimming cut 2 bases from V and 9 bases from J; bases unmatched to any gene: 9. The germline V gene has CDR1 SGHTA and CDR2 FQGTGA. CDR3 length equals 15 residues. CDR3 nucleotide sequence: TGTGCCAGCAGCTTAGACAGCGGGGGGAGTTGGACGCAGTATTTT. Amino acids: CASSLDSGGSWTQYF. The full variable domain, rest sourced from reference TRBV7-3 and TRBJ2-3, is GAGVSQTPSNKVTEKGKYVELRCDPISGHTALYWYRQSLGQGPEFLIYFQGTGAADDSGLPNDRFFAVRPEGSVSTLKIQRTERGDSAVYLCASSLDSGGSWTQYFGPGTRLTVL.

The chain is built from TRBV20-1 and TRBJ2-1; perhaps TRBD2 as D (6 bases). This CDR3 is 10 amino acids long. Trimming shortened V by 3 bases and J by 15 bases, and 12 bases separated the two germline ends. Germline V gives CDR1 DFQATT, CDR2 SNEGSKA (reference sequence). The CDR3 protein is CSARGSGRFF. The CDR3 DNA is TGCAGTGCTAGGGGTAGCGGCCGGTTCTTC.